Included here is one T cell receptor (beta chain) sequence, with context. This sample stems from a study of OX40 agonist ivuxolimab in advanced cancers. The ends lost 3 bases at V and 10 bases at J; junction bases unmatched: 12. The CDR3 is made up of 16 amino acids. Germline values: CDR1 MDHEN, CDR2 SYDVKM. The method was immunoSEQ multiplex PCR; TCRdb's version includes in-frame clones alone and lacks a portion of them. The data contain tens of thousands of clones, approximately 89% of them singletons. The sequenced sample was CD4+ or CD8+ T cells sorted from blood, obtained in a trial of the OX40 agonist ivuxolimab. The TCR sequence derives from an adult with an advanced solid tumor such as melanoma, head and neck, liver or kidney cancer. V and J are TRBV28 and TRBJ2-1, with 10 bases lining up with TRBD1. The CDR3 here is CASSLGLTGGAGEQFF. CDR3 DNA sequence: TGTGCCAGCAGTTTGGGGTTGACAGGGGGCGCGGGGGAGCAGTTCTTC.